This T cell receptor beta chain was obtained from a study of cytomegalovirus exposure and HLA in healthy donors. General observations from the study: A later analysis linked a missense DCLRE1C variant to TCR beta V- and J-gene trimming. The likely origin of a cluster of highly shared sequence variants was a sequencing artifact.

Primers included in the PCR were 60 Vbeta and 13 Jbeta primers. In the source study's methods: As a later analysis found, there were approximately 80 million unique TCR beta chains, of which roughly 11 million were shared. Libraries were prepared by immunoSEQ multiplex PCR; TCRdb keeps only in-frame clonotypes and omits some of them. The V and J calls and clone size come from that table; D and trimming were worked out from the DNA. Among about 160,000 clones listed, roughly 84% were seen once. This CDR3 contains 13 residues. In germline, CDR1 is SGHVS, CDR2 FNYEAQ. V lost 5 bases, J lost 3 bases, and 11 bases lay in between. Concerning this clone itself: What it binds is not known.

This cohort consisted of healthy bone marrow donors. The TCR was taken from a man aged 50 to 60 in good health and CMV-seropositive. What was sequenced was PBMCs. The chain employs TRBV7-6 and TRBJ2-7; D not resolved. The CDR3 DNA sequence: TGTGCCAGCAGCCCTTCGGCAGGCTACGAGCAGTACTTC. Encoded protein: CASSPSAGYEQYF.